Listed below are T cell receptor beta chains from one sample, sequenced in a study of long-term antiretroviral therapy in people with HIV. Here immunoSEQ multiplex PCR was the method, and the copy in TCRdb shows in-frame clones only, minus some. The data contain tens of thousands of clones, roughly 90% of them seen just once; the ten biggest clones take up 4% to 5.5%. The sequencing here drew on unsorted PBMCs, taken about 5.2 years after starting antiretroviral therapy. The receptor source for this set is a woman between 40 and 55 years old with HIV. Both conserved end residues are part of each CDR3. Each record gives: V gene, clone size, J gene, D gene, CDR3 DNA, CDR3 protein. The D gene is left open where the match is weak. Only part of the rows carry a size: once, few, many, or a class if the clone is expanded.

TRBV19	NA	TRBJ2-7	NA	TGTGCCAGTAATTGGGCGACTGGGGCCTACGAGCAGTACTTC	CASNWATGAYEQYF
TRBV18	NA	TRBJ1-5	NA	TGTGCCAGCTCACCTTCCCACGGGGGGAATCAGCCCCAGCATTTT	CASSPSHGGNQPQHF
TRBV7-9	NA	TRBJ2-7	TRBD2	TGTGCCAGCCAACGAGCGGGGGATCAGTACTTC	CASQRAGDQYF
TRBV5-4	NA	TRBJ2-1	NA	TGTGCCAGCAATTCAGGATCCTACAATGAGCAGTTCTTC	CASNSGSYNEQFF
TRBV5-6	NA	TRBJ2-7	TRBD1	TGTGCCAGCCGCTTGGCCGGACAGGGAACCTACGAGCAGTACTTC	CASRLAGQGTYEQYF
TRBV6-1	NA	TRBJ1-5	NA	TGTGCCATTTGGGAAAGGGTCGGCAATCAGCCCCAGCATTTT	CAIWERVGNQPQHF
TRBV7-7	NA	TRBJ2-5	NA	TGTGCCAGCAGCAAGGACGTTCTAGAGACCCAGTACTTC	CASSKDVLETQYF
TRBV5-4	NA	TRBJ2-1	NA	TGTGCCAGCCTTAAGGAGGGAGGACGCAATCTCAATGAGCAGTTCTTC	CASLKEGGRNLNEQFF
TRBV5-4	NA	TRBJ2-3	NA	TGTGCCAGCAGTCCAGAGGGCACAGATACGCAGTATTTT	CASSPEGTDTQYF
TRBV2	NA	TRBJ2-1	NA	TGTGCCACAGCTCGGGGCGCCTACAATGAGCAGTTCTTC	CATARGAYNEQFF
TRBV5-6	NA	TRBJ1-2	NA	TGTGCCACCTCGGATTCCCAAGACTATGGCTACACCTTC	CATSDSQDYGYTF
TRBV5-1	NA	TRBJ1-2	NA	TGCGCCAGCAGCTTGGGTGGGACGGGAAACTATGGCTACACCTTC	CASSLGGTGNYGYTF
TRBV29-1	NA	TRBJ1-2	TRBD1	TGCAGCGTCGGACAGGGCCTTAACTATGGCTACACCTTC	CSVGQGLNYGYTF
TRBV5-1	NA	TRBJ2-1	NA	TGCGCCAGCAGCTTGGGCGACAGCTCCTACAATGAGCAGTTCTTC	CASSLGDSSYNEQFF
TRBV5-4	NA	TRBJ2-3	TRBD2	TGTGCCAGCAGCCAGGGACTGGGAGGGAGCACAGATACGCAGTATTTT	CASSQGLGGSTDTQYF
TRBV21-1	NA	TRBJ2-1	NA	TGTGCCAGCAGCAAGAGGGATGAGCAGTTCTTC	CASSKRDEQFF
TRBV4-1	NA	TRBJ1-2	TRBD1	TGCGCCAGCAGCCAACGGACAGGGGCGATAGGGGGCTACACCTTC	CASSQRTGAIGGYTF
TRBV5-1	NA	TRBJ2-3	TRBD2	TGCGCCAGCAGCTTGTGGCGGGGGGAGGGAGATACGCAGTATTTT	CASSLWRGEGDTQYF
TRBV11-2	once	TRBJ1-5	NA	TGTGCCAGCAGCTTAGGGGCGGACAATCAGCCCCAGCATTTT	CASSLGADNQPQHF
TRBV14	NA	TRBJ2-7	NA	TGTGCCAGCAGCCAATGGGAACCCACCTACGAGCAGTACTTC	CASSQWEPTYEQYF
TRBV18	NA	TRBJ1-4	NA	TGTGCCAGCTCACCCAGCCCCAGGGAGTCTAATGAAAAACTGTTTTTT	CASSPSPRESNEKLFF
TRBV4-1	NA	TRBJ1-2	NA	TGCGCCAGCAGCCAAGATATGATAGCTGGCGGAGGAAGCTATGGCTACACCTTC	CASSQDMIAGGGSYGYTF
TRBV6-1	NA	TRBJ2-2	NA	TGTGCCAGCAGTGAATTTAGAGGGAGGAAGAACACCGGGGAGCTGTTTTTT	CASSEFRGRKNTGELFF
TRBV6-1	NA	TRBJ2-1	TRBD1	TGTGCCAGCAGCCAGGACAGGCCTAGGGATGAGCAGTTCTTC	CASSQDRPRDEQFF
TRBV27	NA	TRBJ1-4	NA	TGTGCCAGCAGTTTACTTATTAATGAAAAACTGTTTTTT	CASSLLINEKLFF
TRBV6-1	medium-sized	TRBJ1-2	NA	TGTGCCACACGGGACCTTTCCTATGGCTACACCTTC	CATRDLSYGYTF
TRBV5-4	NA	TRBJ2-6	NA	TGTGCCAGCCAAACGCACGTAAGACAAAGTCGGGCCAACGTCCTGACTTTC	CASQTHVRQSRANVLTF
TRBV11-3	NA	TRBJ2-2	TRBD2	TGTGCCAGCAGGCGGGGGGGGACCTCGAACACCGGGGAGCTGTTTTTT	CASRRGGTSNTGELFF
TRBV7-9	NA	TRBJ1-1	NA	TGTGCCAGCAGCTTAGATTTTAGCAGGGCCACTGAAGCTTTCTTT	CASSLDFSRATEAFF
TRBV6-4	NA	TRBJ1-2	NA	TGTGCCAGCAGCCCGATGGACAGTCCGTATGGCTACACCTTC	CASSPMDSPYGYTF
TRBV5-5	NA	TRBJ1-6	NA	TGTGCCAGCAGGACCTTCACGGGTTCACCCCTCCACTTT	CASRTFTGSPLHF
TRBV19	NA	TRBJ1-5	NA	TGTGCCAGTAGTATTGGTCAGGGCCAAGGTCAGCCCCAGCATTTT	CASSIGQGQGQPQHF
TRBV6-5	NA	TRBJ2-7	NA	TGTGCCAGCAGTTACCGCCCGGGCAGCTACGAGCAGTACTTC	CASSYRPGSYEQYF
TRBV6-5	NA	TRBJ2-3	NA	TGTGCCAGCAGTTCGCCAGTGAGCACAGATACGCAGTATTTT	CASSSPVSTDTQYF
TRBV14	NA	TRBJ2-7	TRBD1	TGTGCCAGCAGCCTGAGGGGGCGGTCATACGAGCAGTACTTC	CASSLRGRSYEQYF
TRBV7-8	NA	TRBJ1-2	NA	TGTGCCAGCAGCTTGGCGGCCCACGATGGCTACACCTTC	CASSLAAHDGYTF
TRBV19	NA	TRBJ2-7	NA	TGTGCCAGTAGTATAAGTAGCCAGGGCTACGAGCAGTACTTC	CASSISSQGYEQYF
TRBV6-6	NA	TRBJ2-7	NA	TGTGCCAGCAGTCGGGACAACTCCTACGAGCAGTACTTC	CASSRDNSYEQYF
TRBV11-2	NA	TRBJ2-7	NA	TGTGCCAGCAGCTCCTTCCCTGGGGTCGAGCAGTACTTC	CASSSFPGVEQYF
TRBV6-1	NA	TRBJ1-1	NA	TGTGCCAGCAGAGAAGGTTTGGGCACTGAAGCTTTCTTT	CASREGLGTEAFF
TRBV7-2	NA	TRBJ2-5	NA	TGTGCCAGCAGCCGGCCTAGCGTAGCCAAGGAGACCCAGTACTTC	CASSRPSVAKETQYF
TRBV11-2	NA	TRBJ2-7	NA	TGTGCCAGCAGCTCGCTCCGGACAGTACTTTACGAGCAGTACTTC	CASSSLRTVLYEQYF
TRBV6-6	NA	TRBJ1-1	NA	TGTGCCAGCAGTTACTCGCGGAACACTGAAGCTTTCTTT	CASSYSRNTEAFF
TRBV2	few	TRBJ2-5	NA	TGTGCCAGCAGGACGGGAGAAGAGACCCAGTACTTC	CASRTGEETQYF
TRBV13	NA	TRBJ2-3	NA	TGTGCCAGCAGCTTTGGGAATACGCAGTATTTT	CASSFGNTQYF
TRBV5-4	NA	TRBJ2-7	NA	TGTGCCAGCAGCTCTAGCTACGAGCAGTACTTC	CASSSSYEQYF
TRBV4-3	NA	TRBJ1-2	NA	TGCGCCAGCAGCGCGGGACTGTACTATGGCTACACCTTC	CASSAGLYYGYTF
TRBV2	NA	TRBJ2-3	TRBD2	TGTGCCAGCAGTGAAGCGGCCTGGGGGGGGGAAGGGGATACGCAGTATTTT	CASSEAAWGGEGDTQYF
TRBV7-2	NA	TRBJ1-1	TRBD1	TGTGCCAGCAGCCTCCGACAGGGGTCGGGAACTGAAGCTTTCTTT	CASSLRQGSGTEAFF
TRBV5-4	once	TRBJ1-1	TRBD1	TGTGCCAGCAGCCACGGACAGGGAATGAACACTGAAGCTTTCTTT	CASSHGQGMNTEAFF
TRBV29-1	NA	TRBJ1-5	NA	TGCAGCGTTGAAACGGGGGGGAATCAGCCCCAGCATTTT	CSVETGGNQPQHF
TRBV19	NA	TRBJ2-7	NA	TGTGCCAGTAGTATGCAGGGAGGATATCACTACGAGCAGTACTTC	CASSMQGGYHYEQYF
TRBV6-1	few	TRBJ2-7	TRBD1	TGTGCCAGCAGTGAAGGGGACAGCTCCTACGAGCAGTACTTC	CASSEGDSSYEQYF